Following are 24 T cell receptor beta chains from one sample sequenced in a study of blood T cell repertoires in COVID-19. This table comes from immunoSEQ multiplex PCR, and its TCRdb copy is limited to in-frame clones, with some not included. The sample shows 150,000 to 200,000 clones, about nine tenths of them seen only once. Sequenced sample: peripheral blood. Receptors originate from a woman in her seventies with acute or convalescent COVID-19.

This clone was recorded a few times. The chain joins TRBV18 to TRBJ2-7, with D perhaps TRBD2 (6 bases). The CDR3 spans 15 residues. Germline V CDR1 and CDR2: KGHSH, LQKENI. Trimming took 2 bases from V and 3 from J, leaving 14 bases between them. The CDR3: CASSPSLAEYYEQYF. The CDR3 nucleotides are TGTGCCAGCTCACCATCGTTAGCGGAGTACTACGAGCAGTACTTC. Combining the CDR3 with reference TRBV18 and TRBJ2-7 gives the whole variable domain NAGVMQNPRHLVRRRGQEARLRCSPMKGHSHVYWYRQLPEEGLKFMVYLQKENIIDESGMPKERFSAEFPKEGPSILRIQQVVRGDSAAYFCASSPSLAEYYEQYFGPGTRLTVT.

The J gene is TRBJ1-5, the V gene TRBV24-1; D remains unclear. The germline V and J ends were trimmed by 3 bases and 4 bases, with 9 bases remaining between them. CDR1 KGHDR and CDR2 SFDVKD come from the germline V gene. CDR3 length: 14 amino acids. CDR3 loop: CATSDPGGNQPQHF. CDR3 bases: TGTGCCACCAGTGATCCGGGAGGGAATCAGCCCCAGCATTTT.

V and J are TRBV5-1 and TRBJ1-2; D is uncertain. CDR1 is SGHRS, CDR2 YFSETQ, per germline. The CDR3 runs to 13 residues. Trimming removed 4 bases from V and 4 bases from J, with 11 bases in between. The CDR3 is CASSLETGYGYTF. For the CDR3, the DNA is TGCGCCAGCAGCCTGGAGACTGGCTATGGCTACACCTTC.

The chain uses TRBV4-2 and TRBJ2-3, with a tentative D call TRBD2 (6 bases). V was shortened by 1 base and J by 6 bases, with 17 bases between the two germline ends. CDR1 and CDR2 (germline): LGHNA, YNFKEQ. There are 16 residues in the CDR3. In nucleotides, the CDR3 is TGTGCCAGCAGCCAAGCATTGATCGGGGAGGCGGATACGCAGTATTTT. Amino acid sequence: CASSQALIGEADTQYF.

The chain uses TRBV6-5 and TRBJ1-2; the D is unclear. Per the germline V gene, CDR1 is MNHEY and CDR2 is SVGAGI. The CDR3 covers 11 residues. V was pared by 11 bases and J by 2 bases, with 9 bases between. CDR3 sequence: CAGGGNYGYTF. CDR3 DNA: TGTGCCGGCGGCGGAAACTATGGCTACACCTTC.

In DNA, the CDR3 is TGTGCCAGCAGCCAAGATCCGACAGGGAGCACTGAAGCTTTCTTT. This sequence encodes CASSQDPTGSTEAFF. V usage is TRBV4-2 and J usage is TRBJ1-1, with TRBD1 identical over 7 bases. The CDR3 runs 15 residues. CDR1 is LGHNA and CDR2 is YNFKEQ in the germline V gene. After removal of 0 bases from V and 4 bases from J, the junction contained 5 bases not matched to a gene.

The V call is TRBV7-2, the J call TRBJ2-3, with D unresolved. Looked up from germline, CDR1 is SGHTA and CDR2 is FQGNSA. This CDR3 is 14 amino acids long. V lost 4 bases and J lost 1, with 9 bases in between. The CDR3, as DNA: TGTGCCAGCAGCTATTATCGGGGCACAGATACGCAGTATTTT. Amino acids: CASSYYRGTDTQYF.

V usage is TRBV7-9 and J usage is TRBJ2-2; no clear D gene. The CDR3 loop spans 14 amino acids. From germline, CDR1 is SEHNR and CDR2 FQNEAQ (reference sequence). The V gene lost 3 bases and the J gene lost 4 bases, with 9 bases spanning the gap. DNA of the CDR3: TGTGCCAGCAGCTTCCCACTGAGCACCGGGGAGCTGTTTTTT. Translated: CASSFPLSTGELFF.

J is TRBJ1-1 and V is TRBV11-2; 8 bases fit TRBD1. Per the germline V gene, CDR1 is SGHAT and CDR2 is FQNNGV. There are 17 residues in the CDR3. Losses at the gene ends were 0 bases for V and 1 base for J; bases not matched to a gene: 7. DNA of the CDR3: TGTGCCAGCAGCTTAGATCAGGGGGCAGGAGCGAACACTGAAGCTTTCTTT. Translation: CASSLDQGAGANTEAFF.

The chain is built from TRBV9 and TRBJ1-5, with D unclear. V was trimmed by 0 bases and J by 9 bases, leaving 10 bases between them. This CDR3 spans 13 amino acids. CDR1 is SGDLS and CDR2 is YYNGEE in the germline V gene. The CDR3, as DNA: TGTGCCAGCAGCGTAGACGGAGTTCGGCCCCAGCATTTT. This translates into CASSVDGVRPQHF.

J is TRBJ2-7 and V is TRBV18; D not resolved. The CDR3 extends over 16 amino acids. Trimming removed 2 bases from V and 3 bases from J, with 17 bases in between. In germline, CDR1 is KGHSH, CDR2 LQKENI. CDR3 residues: CASSPTVVRNIYEQYF. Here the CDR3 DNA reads TGTGCCAGCTCACCAACGGTTGTCAGGAATATCTACGAGCAGTACTTC.

CDR3 coding DNA: TGCGCCAGCAGCCAAGATGGACTAGCGGGACGCGAGCAGTACTTC. Protein sequence: CASSQDGLAGREQYF. This rearrangement joins TRBV4-3 to TRBJ2-7; 12 bases map to TRBD2. Germline V gene sequence: CDR1 LGHNA, CDR2 YSLEER. The CDR3 sequence is 15 residues long. The junction had 3 bases not matched to a gene; V was cut back by 0 bases and J by 6 bases.

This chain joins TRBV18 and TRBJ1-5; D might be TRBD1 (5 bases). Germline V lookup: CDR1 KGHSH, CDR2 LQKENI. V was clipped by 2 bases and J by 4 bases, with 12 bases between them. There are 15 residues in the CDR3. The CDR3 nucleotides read TGTGCCAGCTCACCAGGATCCGGGGGGAATCAGCCCCAGCATTTT. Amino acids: CASSPGSGGNQPQHF.

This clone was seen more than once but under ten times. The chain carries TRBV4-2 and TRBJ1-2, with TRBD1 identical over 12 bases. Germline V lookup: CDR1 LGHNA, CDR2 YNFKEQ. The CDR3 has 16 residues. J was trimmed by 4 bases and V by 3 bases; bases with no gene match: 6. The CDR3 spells CASSQEQGQGAYGYTF. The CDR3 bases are TGTGCCAGCAGCCAGGAACAGGGACAGGGGGCCTATGGCTACACCTTC.

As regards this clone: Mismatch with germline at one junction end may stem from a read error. The CDR3 protein is CASSDSDRGRILF. CDR3 DNA: TGTGCCAGCAGCGATTCGGACAGGGGGCGAATCCTCTTC. The chain employs TRBV3-1 (or the pseudogene TRBV3-2) and TRBJ2-7, with TRBD1 matching 11 bases. Germline V gene lookup returns CDR1 LGHDT and CDR2 YNNKEL (reference sequence). This CDR3 region has 13 residues.

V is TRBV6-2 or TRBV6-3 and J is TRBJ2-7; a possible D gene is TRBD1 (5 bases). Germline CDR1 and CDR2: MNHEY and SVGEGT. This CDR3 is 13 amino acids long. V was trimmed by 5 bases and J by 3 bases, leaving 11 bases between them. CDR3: CASSIGQVYEQYF. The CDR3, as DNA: TGTGCCAGCAGTATCGGACAAGTCTACGAGCAGTACTTC.

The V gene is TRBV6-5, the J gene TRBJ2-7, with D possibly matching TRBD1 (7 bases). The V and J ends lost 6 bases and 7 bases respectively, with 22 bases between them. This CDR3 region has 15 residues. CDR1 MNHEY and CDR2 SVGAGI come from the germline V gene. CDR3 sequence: CASSRDSQRAVEQYF. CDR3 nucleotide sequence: TGTGCCAGCAGCCGGGACAGCCAGCGGGCCGTGGAGCAGTACTTC.

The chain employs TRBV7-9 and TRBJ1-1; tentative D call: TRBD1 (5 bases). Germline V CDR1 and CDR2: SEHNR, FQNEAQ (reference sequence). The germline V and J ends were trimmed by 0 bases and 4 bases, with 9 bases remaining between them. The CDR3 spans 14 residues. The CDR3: CASSLAGDSTEAFF. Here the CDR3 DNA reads TGTGCCAGCAGCTTAGCAGGTGACAGCACTGAAGCTTTCTTT.

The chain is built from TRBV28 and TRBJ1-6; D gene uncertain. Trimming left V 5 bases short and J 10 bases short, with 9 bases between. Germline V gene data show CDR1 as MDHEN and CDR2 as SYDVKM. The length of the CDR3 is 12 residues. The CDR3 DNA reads TGTGCCAGCAGTCCCCAGGTCTCACCCCTCCACTTT. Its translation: CASSPQVSPLHF.

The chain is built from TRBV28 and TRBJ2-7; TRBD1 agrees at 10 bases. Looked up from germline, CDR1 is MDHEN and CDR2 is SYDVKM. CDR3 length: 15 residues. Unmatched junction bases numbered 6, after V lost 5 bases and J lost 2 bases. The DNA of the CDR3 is TGTGCCAGCAGTCCCGGCGGGACAGGGGCCTACGAGCAGTACTTC. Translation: CASSPGGTGAYEQYF.

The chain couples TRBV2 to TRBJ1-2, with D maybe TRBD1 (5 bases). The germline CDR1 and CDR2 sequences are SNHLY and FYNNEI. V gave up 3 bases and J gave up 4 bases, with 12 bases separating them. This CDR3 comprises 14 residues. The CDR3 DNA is TGTGCCAGCAGTGATCTGGGGGGGACCTATGGCTACACCTTC. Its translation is CASSDLGGTYGYTF.

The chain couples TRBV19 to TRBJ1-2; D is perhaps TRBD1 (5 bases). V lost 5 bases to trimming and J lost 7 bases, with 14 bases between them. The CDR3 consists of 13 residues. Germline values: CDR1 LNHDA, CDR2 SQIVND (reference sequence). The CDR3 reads CASSADSGSGYTF. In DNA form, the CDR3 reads TGTGCCAGTAGTGCAGACAGTGGAAGTGGCTACACCTTC.

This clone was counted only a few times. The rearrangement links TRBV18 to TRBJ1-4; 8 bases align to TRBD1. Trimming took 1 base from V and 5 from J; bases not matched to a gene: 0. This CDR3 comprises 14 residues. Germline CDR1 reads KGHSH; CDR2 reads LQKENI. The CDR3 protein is CASSPRQGNEKLFF. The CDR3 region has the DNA TGTGCCAGCTCACCACGACAGGGGAATGAAAAACTGTTTTTT.

The CDR3 DNA reads as TGCAGCGTTGGCAGGGGACCAGATACGCAGTATTTT. Translated: CSVGRGPDTQYF. The rearrangement uses TRBV29-1 and TRBJ2-3, with D possibly matching TRBD1 (6 bases). The CDR3 has 12 residues. CDR1 and CDR2 (germline): SQVTM, ANQGSEA. Trimming took off 4 bases at V and 4 bases at J, with 9 bases between the two ends.